These 17 T cell receptor beta chains came from one sample sequenced in a study of cytomegalovirus exposure and HLA in healthy donors. Use of 60 Vbeta and 13 Jbeta primers characterized the PCR. Profiling relied on immunoSEQ multiplex PCR, and the TCRdb table lists in-frame clones only, not all of them. The table has roughly 100,000 clones, roughly 70% seen once. Sequencing was performed on PBMCs. These receptors were collected from a male donor in good health and CMV-seropositive.

The V gene is TRBV5-1, the J gene TRBJ2-3; 7 nucleotides match TRBD1. Trimming cost V 4 bases and J 1 base; bases outside gene matches: 6. The CDR3 covers 15 residues. The germline CDR1 and CDR2 sequences are SGHRS and YFSETQ. The CDR3 DNA reads as TGCGCCAGCAGCACCAGACAGGGTGGCACAGATACGCAGTATTTT. This sequence encodes CASSTRQGGTDTQYF. The whole variable domain, filled in from reference TRBV5-1 and TRBJ2-3, reads KAGVTQTPRYLIKTRGQQVTLSCSPISGHRSVSWYQQTPGQGLQFLFEYFSETQRNKGNFPGRFSGRQFSNSRSEMNVSTLELGDSALYLCASSTRQGGTDTQYFGPGTRLTVL.

This clone was seen a handful of times. The chain combines TRBV19 with TRBJ2-1; TRBD2 agrees at 7 bases. This CDR3 comprises 20 residues. Per germline, CDR1 LNHDA and CDR2 SQIVND (reference sequence). V shed 4 bases, J shed 6 bases, and the junction held 24 bases outside the gene matches. The DNA of the CDR3 is TGTGCCAGTAGTAGGGAGGGACGGTTCGAGGACTTAAGATCAACCAATGAGCAGTTCTTC. Protein: CASSREGRFEDLRSTNEQFF. Together with reference TRBV19 and TRBJ2-1, the CDR3 gives the full variable domain: DGGITQSPKYLFRKEGQNVTLSCEQNLNHDAMYWYRQDPGQGLRLIYYSQIVNDFQKGDIAEGYSVSREKKESFPLTVTSAQKNPTAFYLCASSREGRFEDLRSTNEQFFGPGTRLTVL.

The V call is TRBV7-6, the J call TRBJ1-2, with D hard to call. V was trimmed by 1 base and J by 8 bases, leaving 14 bases between them. There are 14 residues in the CDR3. CDR1 is SGHVS, CDR2 FNYEAQ, per germline. CDR3 region: CASSLGTGFRGYTF. CDR3 in DNA: TGTGCCAGCAGCTTAGGGACGGGGTTTCGGGGCTACACCTTC.

This clone occurred a few times. This chain uses TRBV28 with TRBJ1-1; tentatively, D is TRBD1 (6 bases). This CDR3 contains 14 residues. V shed 6 bases and J shed 1 base, with 12 bases lying between them. The germline CDR1 and CDR2 sequences are MDHEN and SYDVKM. CDR3 protein: CASSPTGRNTEAFF. CDR3 nucleotides: TGTGCCAGCAGCCCAACAGGGAGGAACACTGAAGCTTTCTTT.

The chain is built from TRBV6-4 and TRBJ2-3, with 7 bases matching TRBD2. This CDR3 region has 15 residues. V lost 5 bases, J lost 0 bases, and 5 bases stayed unmatched. The germline CDR1 and CDR2 sequences are MRHNA and SNTAGT. CDR3 loop: CASSPAGRSTDTQYF. The CDR3 nucleotides are TGTGCCAGCAGTCCAGCGGGGAGGAGCACAGATACGCAGTATTTT.

The V call is TRBV2, the J call TRBJ2-7; no clear D. V was pared by 0 bases and J by 2 bases, with 11 bases between. The CDR3 loop spans 15 amino acids. The germline V gene encodes CDR1 SNHLY and CDR2 FYNNEI. CDR3 loop: CASSEASTLTYEQYF. The CDR3 nucleotides are TGTGCCAGCAGTGAAGCGAGCACCCTTACCTACGAGCAGTACTTC.

Only a few counts were recorded for this clone. This chain uses TRBV15 with TRBJ2-7, with TRBD2 as a possible D gene (7 bases). Trimming took off 3 bases at V and 1 base at J, with 19 bases between the two ends. The CDR3 is made up of 17 amino acids. Germline assignment: CDR1 LNHNV and CDR2 YYDKDF (reference sequence). The DNA of the CDR3 is TGTGCCACCAGCAGGGCCTTAGGGGGGCGGGAGTCCTACGAGCAGTACTTC. It specifies CATSRALGGRESYEQYF.

V is TRBV5-6 and J is TRBJ2-2; 7 bases line up with TRBD2. Germline CDR1 is SGHDT and CDR2 is YYEEEE. The CDR3 consists of 17 residues. V was clipped by 1 base and J by 5 bases; unmatched bases: 11. The chain's CDR3 is CASSLYIWRERTGELFF. For the CDR3, the DNA is TGTGCCAGCAGCTTGTATATTTGGCGGGAGAGAACCGGGGAGCTGTTTTTT.

The chain has TRBV27 and TRBJ1-1; TRBD1 aligns across 7 bases. V dropped 8 bases and J dropped 7; count of bases not matched to a gene: 19. This CDR3 is 16 amino acids long. CDR1 is MNHEY, CDR2 SMNVEV, per germline (reference sequence). Here the CDR3 reads CASHTYLRRGQIEAFF. As DNA, the CDR3 is TGTGCCAGCCACACATACCTTAGGAGGGGGCAGATTGAAGCTTTCTTT.

The table lists this clone with a few counts. The chain links TRBV5-5 to TRBJ1-5, with a weak D call TRBD1 (6 bases). The CDR3 sequence is 15 residues long. Germline lookup yields CDR1 SGHKS and CDR2 YYEKEE (reference sequence). Trimming shortened V by 6 bases and J by 4 bases, and 17 bases separated the two germline ends. CDR3 sequence (DNA): TGTGCCAGCACCCACGGTCAGGGGCGGAATCAGCCCCAGCATTTT. Protein product: CASTHGQGRNQPQHF.

The CDR3 DNA follows: TGTGCCTGGGGGGGGGACACTGAAGCTTTCTTT. Amino acids: CAWGGDTEAFF. V usage is TRBV30 and J usage is TRBJ1-1; D might be TRBD1 (5 bases). This CDR3 has 11 amino acids. With 5 bases removed from V and 3 bases from J, the gap between germline ends came to 7 bases. Per the germline V gene, CDR1 is GTSNPN and CDR2 is SVGIG (reference sequence).

The chain couples TRBV28 to TRBJ1-1; D unclear. Trimming cost V 6 bases and J 4 bases, with 12 bases left between them. CDR3 length: 13 residues. Germline-derived CDR1 and CDR2 are MDHEN and SYDVKM. The CDR3: CASRQPGVTEAFF. In nucleotides, the CDR3 is TGTGCCAGCAGACAACCCGGGGTCACTGAAGCTTTCTTT.

J is TRBJ1-2 and V is TRBV6-5, with D possibly matching TRBD1 (6 bases). This CDR3 contains 13 residues. V was clipped by 8 bases and J by 4 bases, with 14 bases between them. The V gene's germline CDR1 is MNHEY and CDR2 SVGAGI. DNA for the CDR3: TGTGCCAGCGCTCAAAGACAGGCCTATGGCTACACCTTC. It is translated as CASAQRQAYGYTF.

The CDR3 region has the DNA TGTGCCAGCGCCGGGACAGCTACTATCGAGCAGTACTTC. Its protein is CASAGTATIEQYF. The V gene is TRBV6-1, the J gene TRBJ2-7; 7 positions match TRBD1. This CDR3 comprises 13 residues. CDR1 is MNHNS, CDR2 SASEGT, per germline. After removal of 8 bases from V and 6 bases from J, the junction contained 10 bases not matched to a gene.

The chain uses TRBV18 and TRBJ2-1, with 9 positions matching TRBD1. Germline V gene lookup returns CDR1 KGHSH and CDR2 LQKENI. Germline trimming cut 3 bases from V and 1 base from J; bases unmatched to any gene: 7. This CDR3 region has 17 residues. The CDR3 spells CASSPETGGGSYNEQFF. The DNA of the CDR3 is TGTGCCAGCTCACCCGAGACAGGGGGAGGATCCTACAATGAGCAGTTCTTC. Based on the CDR3 plus reference TRBV18 and TRBJ2-1, the full variable domain is NAGVMQNPRHLVRRRGQEARLRCSPMKGHSHVYWYRQLPEEGLKFMVYLQKENIIDESGMPKERFSAEFPKEGPSILRIQQVVRGDSAAYFCASSPETGGGSYNEQFFGPGTRLTVL.

The chain carries TRBV14 and TRBJ1-1, with D hard to call. Deletions cut 8 bases from V and 0 bases from J, with 10 bases between. This CDR3 comprises 13 residues. Per germline, CDR1 SGHDN and CDR2 FVKESK. This CDR3 is CASGEGLNTEAFF. The CDR3 DNA is TGTGCCAGCGGCGAAGGGCTGAACACTGAAGCTTTCTTT.

This chain links TRBV25-1 with TRBJ2-7, with TRBD1 matching over 8 bases. The CDR3 runs 17 residues. Germline V gene lookup returns CDR1 MGHDK and CDR2 SYGVNS. Trimming cost V 0 bases and J 0 bases; bases outside gene matches: 7. CDR3 protein: CASSEYRDRRSSYEQYF. The CDR3 DNA reads as TGTGCCAGCAGTGAATATCGGGACAGGAGAAGCTCCTACGAGCAGTACTTC.